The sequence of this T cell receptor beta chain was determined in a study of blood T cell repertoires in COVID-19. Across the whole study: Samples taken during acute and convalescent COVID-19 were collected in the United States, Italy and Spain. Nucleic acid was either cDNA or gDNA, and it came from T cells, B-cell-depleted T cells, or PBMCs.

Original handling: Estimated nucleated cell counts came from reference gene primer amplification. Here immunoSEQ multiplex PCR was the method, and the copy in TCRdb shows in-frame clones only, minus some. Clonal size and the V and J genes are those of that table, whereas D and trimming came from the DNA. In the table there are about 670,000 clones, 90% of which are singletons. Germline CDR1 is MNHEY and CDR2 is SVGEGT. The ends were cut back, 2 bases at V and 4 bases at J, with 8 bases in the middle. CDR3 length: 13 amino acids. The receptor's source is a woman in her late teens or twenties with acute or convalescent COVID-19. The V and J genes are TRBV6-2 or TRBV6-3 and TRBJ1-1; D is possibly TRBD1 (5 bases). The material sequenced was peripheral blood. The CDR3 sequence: CASSYAQGTEAFF. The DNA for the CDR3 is TGTGCCAGCAGTTACGCTCAGGGCACTGAAGCTTTCTTT.